A selection of T cell receptor beta chains follows, all from one sample in a study of CD8 T cells in ankylosing spondylitis. TCRdb ran MiXCR on the 5' RACE reads and lists one entry per CDR3 protein. The table records about 220,000 distinct CDR3 sequences, around 25% of them present only once. The specimen was blood, either unsorted or a sorted T cell fraction (not recorded which). These receptors were collected from a male donor with ankylosing spondylitis or in good health (not recorded which). The CDR3 runs from the conserved cysteine through the conserved F or W. A D gene is named only where the DNA matches it firmly. For some rows the clone size is stated as once, few or many, or as a class when expanded; others skip it.

V gene	clone size	J gene	D gene	CDR3 protein	CDR3 DNA
TRBV29-1	-	TRBJ2-5	-	CSGSLAGAGQETQYF	TGCAGCGGGAGTTTGGCGGGGGCGGGTCAAGAGACCCAGTACTTC
TRBV20-1	many	TRBJ2-7	-	CSANSERSHYEQYF	TGCAGTGCGAATAGCGAGAGATCCCACTACGAGCAGTACTTC
TRBV12-3/TRBV12-4	few	TRBJ1-1	-	CASSPLQPTEAFF	TGTGCCAGCAGTCCGTTACAGCCCACTGAAGCTTTCTTT
TRBV20-1	-	TRBJ2-1	TRBD2	CSARDWGLAGNEQFF	TGCAGTGCTAGAGATTGGGGACTAGCGGGAAATGAGCAGTTCTTC
TRBV20-1	few	TRBJ2-3	TRBD2	CSASAGTSVEDTQYF	TGCAGTGCTTCGGCGGGGACTAGCGTGGAAGATACGCAGTATTTT
TRBV28	-	TRBJ2-7	-	CASRSSSYEQYF	TGTGCCAGCAGATCGAGCTCCTACGAGCAGTACTTC
TRBV20-1	few	TRBJ1-2	-	CSASDPGRLDYGYTF	TGCAGTGCTAGTGATCCGGGGCGTCTTGACTATGGCTACACCTTC
TRBV6-6	once	TRBJ1-2	-	CASNEDYGYTF	TGTGCCAGCAATGAGGACTATGGCTACACCTTC
TRBV7-9	-	TRBJ2-1	-	CASSFSGEVEQFF	TGTGCCAGCAGCTTTTCAGGGGAGGTTGAGCAGTTCTTC
TRBV5-1	many	TRBJ1-1	-	CASSLAGGFEAFF	TGCGCCAGCAGCTTGGCCGGGGGTTTTGAGGCTTTCTTT
TRBV10-3	-	TRBJ1-5	-	CAISDTTDGNQPQHF	TGTGCCATCAGTGATACTACAGATGGCAATCAGCCCCAGCATTTT
TRBV20-1	once	TRBJ1-5	-	CSAQGLTIGSNQPQHF	TGCAGTGCTCAAGGACTTACAATTGGGAGCAATCAGCCCCAGCATTTT
TRBV29-1	few	TRBJ2-1	TRBD2	CSVPTAGRSSYNEQFF	TGCAGCGTCCCTACAGCGGGGCGAAGCTCCTACAATGAGCAGTTCTTC
TRBV4-3	many	TRBJ2-5	-	CASSQDRGSETQYF	TGCGCCAGCAGCCAAGATCGGGGTTCAGAGACCCAGTACTTC
TRBV6-1	many	TRBJ2-7	-	CASSPTGPPYEQYF	TGTGCCAGCAGCCCTACAGGGCCCCCCTACGAGCAGTACTTC
TRBV23-1	-	TRBJ2-3	-	CASSQSRGRTHTDTQYF	TGCGCCAGCAGTCAATCGAGGGGGAGGACCCACACAGATACGCAGTATTTT
TRBV12-3/TRBV12-4	many	TRBJ1-1	-	CASGDPNTEAFF	TGTGCCAGCGGAGACCCGAACACTGAAGCTTTCTTT
TRBV20-1	-	TRBJ2-1	-	CSASNLNVYNEQFF	TGCAGTGCTAGTAACTTAAACGTATACAATGAGCAGTTCTTC
TRBV12-3/TRBV12-4	many	TRBJ2-7	TRBD1	CASRPGTGLYEQYF	TGTGCCAGCAGACCCGGGACAGGGTTATACGAGCAGTACTTC
TRBV4-1	many	TRBJ2-7	-	CASSQDLGGRTSYEQYF	TGCGCCAGCAGCCAAGATCTCGGGGGGCGTACCTCCTACGAGCAGTACTTC
TRBV20-1	few	TRBJ1-6	-	CSASRATNNSPLHF	TGCAGTGCCTCACGGGCCACAAATAATTCACCCCTCCACTTT
TRBV11-2	-	TRBJ2-1	TRBD2	CASSLVLLAGGRNEQFF	TGTGCCAGCAGCTTAGTTCTTCTAGCGGGAGGGCGCAATGAGCAGTTCTTC
TRBV7-2	-	TRBJ2-3	-	CASSLRGRASTDTQYF	TGTGCCAGCAGCTTAAGAGGGCGGGCGAGCACAGATACGCAGTATTTT
TRBV24-1	few	TRBJ1-2	-	CATSEPGTENYGYTF	TGTGCCACCAGTGAACCCGGGACGGAGAACTATGGCTACACCTTC
TRBV20-1	-	TRBJ1-2	-	CSAARTDVGGYTF	TGCAGTGCTGCCCGGACGGACGTGGGGGGCTACACCTTC
TRBV20-1	few	TRBJ2-1	-	CSARDSRSSYNEQFF	TGCAGTGCTAGAGATTCTAGGTCTTCCTACAATGAGCAGTTCTTC
TRBV12-3/TRBV12-4	once	TRBJ2-3	-	CASSLNGPPDTQYF	TGTGCCAGCAGTTTGAACGGGCCCCCGGATACGCAGTATTTT
TRBV12-3/TRBV12-4	many	TRBJ2-2	TRBD2	CASSLAGGSGELFF	TGTGCCAGCAGTTTAGCGGGAGGGTCCGGGGAGCTGTTTTTT
TRBV4-3	many	TRBJ1-5	-	CASSQGTVNQPQHF	TGCGCCAGCAGCCAAGGGACAGTCAATCAGCCCCAGCATTTT
TRBV29-1	few	TRBJ2-2	TRBD2	CSVGRLAGGTGELFF	TGCAGCGTTGGCAGACTAGCGGGAGGAACCGGGGAGCTGTTTTTT
TRBV10-1	-	TRBJ2-7	TRBD2	CASSETSGMSYEQYF	TGCGCCAGCAGTGAGACTAGCGGGATGAGCTACGAGCAGTACTTC
TRBV9	-	TRBJ2-5	-	CASSGMGETQYF	TGTGCCAGCAGCGGAATGGGGGAGACCCAGTACTTC
TRBV6-6	few	TRBJ1-1	-	CASSPKAEFEAFF	TGTGCCAGCAGTCCCAAAGCCGAATTTGAAGCTTTCTTT
TRBV28	many	TRBJ2-1	-	CASSLNGALGHNEQFF	TGTGCCAGCAGTTTAAATGGTGCATTGGGACACAATGAGCAGTTCTTC
TRBV4-1	-	TRBJ1-2	-	CASSRTGTYGYTF	TGCGCCAGCAGCCGAACGGGGACCTATGGCTACACCTTC
TRBV23-1	-	TRBJ2-3	-	CASSQSEIRHADPDSTDTQYF	TGCGCCAGCAGTCAATCTGAGATTCGGCACGCGGACCCCGATTCCACAGATACGCAGTATTTT
TRBV20-1	-	TRBJ2-3	-	CSARDRVSSTDTQYF	TGCAGTGCTAGAGATCGGGTGTCTTCCACAGATACGCAGTATTTT
TRBV6-1	many	TRBJ2-1	TRBD2	CASSGTSGLYNEQFF	TGTGCCAGCAGCGGGACTAGCGGGCTCTACAATGAGCAGTTCTTC
TRBV11-2	-	TRBJ1-6	TRBD1	CASSRQGSSPLHF	TGTGCCAGCAGCCGACAGGGGTCATCACCCCTCCACTTT
TRBV5-1	many	TRBJ2-7	-	CASSVTGTLTYEQYF	TGCGCCAGCAGCGTTACCGGGACACTAACCTACGAGCAGTACTTC
TRBV3-1	-	TRBJ2-1	TRBD2	CASSQLAEETQFF	TGTGCCAGCAGCCAACTAGCGGAAGAGACCCAGTTCTTC
TRBV29-1	many	TRBJ2-3	-	CSVERGGADTQYF	TGCAGCGTTGAAAGGGGGGGAGCAGATACGCAGTATTTT
TRBV3-1	many	TRBJ2-3	TRBD2	CASSSGRSTDTQYF	TGTGCCAGCAGTAGCGGGAGGAGCACAGATACGCAGTATTTT
TRBV29-1	-	TRBJ2-5	-	CSVEVGRQGETQYF	TGCAGCGTTGAAGTGGGCCGGCAGGGCGAGACCCAGTACTTC
TRBV10-3	-	TRBJ2-7	-	CAISDQLYEQYF	TGTGCCATCAGTGATCAACTCTACGAGCAGTACTTC
TRBV20-1	many	TRBJ2-5	-	CSANGQLETQYF	TGCAGTGCTAACGGACAGTTGGAGACCCAGTACTTC
TRBV29-1	many	TRBJ2-1	TRBD1	CSVGTGGHYNEQFF	TGCAGCGTTGGCACAGGGGGCCACTACAATGAGCAGTTCTTC
TRBV7-2	few	TRBJ2-1	-	CASSFPAREKYNEQFF	TGTGCCAGCAGCTTCCCGGCGAGGGAGAAATACAATGAGCAGTTCTTC
TRBV5-1	many	TRBJ2-1	TRBD2	CASSSGLAGGIYNEQFF	TGCGCCAGCAGCTCGGGACTAGCGGGAGGGATCTACAATGAGCAGTTCTTC
TRBV28	-	TRBJ2-3	-	CASIRDTTDTQYF	TGTGCCAGCATCCGGGACACCACAGATACGCAGTATTTT
TRBV12-3/TRBV12-4	few	TRBJ1-5	-	CASSLGQGIGQPQHF	TGTGCCAGCAGTTTGGGTCAGGGTATCGGTCAGCCCCAGCATTTT
TRBV4-3	-	TRBJ2-7	TRBD1	CASSRDRGHYEQYF	TGCGCCAGCAGCCGAGACAGGGGGCACTACGAGCAGTACTTC